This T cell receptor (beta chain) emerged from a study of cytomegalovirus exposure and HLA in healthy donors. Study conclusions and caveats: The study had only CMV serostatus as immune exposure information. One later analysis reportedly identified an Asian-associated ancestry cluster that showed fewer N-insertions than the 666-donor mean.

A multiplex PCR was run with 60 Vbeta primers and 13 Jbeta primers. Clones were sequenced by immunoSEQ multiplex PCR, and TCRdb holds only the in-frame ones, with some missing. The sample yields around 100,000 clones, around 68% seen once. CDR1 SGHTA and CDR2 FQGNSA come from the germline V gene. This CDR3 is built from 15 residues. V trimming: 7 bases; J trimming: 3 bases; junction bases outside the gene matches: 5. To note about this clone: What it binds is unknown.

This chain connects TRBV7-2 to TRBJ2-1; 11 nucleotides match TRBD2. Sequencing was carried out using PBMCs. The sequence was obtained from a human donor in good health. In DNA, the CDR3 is TGTGCCAGCACCCCAGGACTAGCGGGCTACAATGAGCAGTTCTTC. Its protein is CASTPGLAGYNEQFF.